The T cell receptor beta chain described here comes from a study of shared clonotypes between healthy human individuals. Study observations and caveats: Several donors held about 5% of naive CD4 clonotypes in common. Larger richness was generally estimated for naive than memory subsets.

The germline V gene has CDR1 SGHTA and CDR2 FQGNSA. The CDR3 is 13 residues long. V lost 5 bases and J 3 bases, leaving 11 bases between the germline ends. CD4+ cell separation produced CD45RA+ naive and CD45RA-negative memory subsets. The count of this clone is one. Its antigen is undetermined. Generated by immunoSEQ multiplex PCR, the TCRdb table keeps only in-frame clones and is missing some. Here the sample spans 1.6 million or so clones, 98% being singletons. This receptor was taken from a man aged 25-45 years in good health. The specimen sequenced was naive CD4+ T cells sorted from blood. The subset was: CD45RA+ positively selected. The chain carries TRBV7-2 and TRBJ2-7, with D perhaps matching TRBD1 or TRBD2 (6 bases each). Written as DNA, the CDR3 is TGTGCCAGCAGCGGGGGGCCCCTCTACGAGCAGTACTTC. The encoded protein is CASSGGPLYEQYF.